This T cell receptor (beta chain) was captured by sequencing in a study of response to subunit inactivated influenza vaccine. CDR1 is DFQATT, CDR2 SNEGSKA, per germline (reference sequence). The trim removed 6 bases at V and 2 bases at J, leaving 7 bases unmatched. The CDR3 has 14 amino acids. TCRdb recomputed calls from the RT-PCR reads with MiXCR, one row per CDR3 protein. Of roughly 500,000 distinct CDR3 sequences in the sample, 20% to 25% were seen once. This sample also appeared in a second study, on T cells expressing NK-cell markers. That work adds: The cDNA for TCR beta came from 5'RACE template switching with UMIs.

This clonotype was obtained from a man between 50 and 59 years old who received an inactivated influenza vaccine. The gene calls are TRBV20-1 and TRBJ2-1, with 7 bases fitting TRBD2. The source material was CD4+ T cells sorted from PBMCs, sampled about 13 days after vaccination. The CDR3 loop is CSAASGVPYNEQFF. CDR3 coding DNA: TGCAGTGCGGCTAGCGGTGTTCCCTACAATGAGCAGTTCTTC.